A selection of T cell receptor beta chains follows, all from one sample in a study of blood T cell repertoires in COVID-19. TCRdb's copy holds only in-frame clones and misses some; the assay was immunoSEQ multiplex PCR. Here the sample spans roughly 290,000 clones, approximately 90% being singletons. Specimen: peripheral blood. The source is a man younger than 45 with acute or convalescent COVID-19. Both conserved end residues are part of each CDR3. The D gene is left open where the match is weak. Expanded clones get a size class; other rows say once, few or many, or leave the size out.

TRBD1 | NA | TRBJ1-1 | TRBV30 | TGTGCCTGGAGCACCGGGACAGGGCCCACTGAAGCTTTCTTT | CAWSTGTGPTEAFF
TRBD1 | NA | TRBJ1-3 | TRBV10-1 | TGCGCCAGCGAGGGGGCAGTGCCTAGCTCTGGAAACACCATATATTTT | CASEGAVPSSGNTIYF
TRBD2 | NA | TRBJ2-1 | TRBV18 | TGTGCCAGCTCATTCAGCGGGGTATACGGCAATGAGCAGTTCTTC | CASSFSGVYGNEQFF
NA | few | TRBJ1-2 | TRBV25-1 | TGTGCCAGCAGTGAATTCGTAGGGGCAGGCTATGGCTACACCTTC | CASSEFVGAGYGYTF
NA | NA | TRBJ2-1 | TRBV18 | TGTGCCAGCTCACCACCACGACAGAGCTCCTACAATGAGCAGTTCTTC | CASSPPRQSSYNEQFF
NA | NA | TRBJ2-7 | TRBV2 | TGTGCCAGCAGTGAAGTTCCGGGTTCCTACGAGCAGTACTTC | CASSEVPGSYEQYF
TRBD2 | NA | TRBJ2-3 | TRBV10-1 | TGCGCCAGCAGTGAGTCACTAGCGGGAGCAGATACGCAGTATTTT | CASSESLAGADTQYF
NA | NA | TRBJ1-5 | TRBV7-9 | TGTGCCAGCAGCTTGTCAGGTAATCAGCCCCAGCATTTT | CASSLSGNQPQHF
NA | NA | TRBJ1-1 | TRBV29-1 | TGCAGCGTTGTGAGGACTGAAGCTTTCTTT | CSVVRTEAFF
TRBD1 | NA | TRBJ2-1 | TRBV5-1 | TGCGCCAGCAGGCCGGGACAGGGTACGTTGGAGCAGTTCTTC | CASRPGQGTLEQFF
NA | NA | TRBJ1-1 | TRBV7-3 | TGTGCCAGCAGCTTAAATAGGAACACTGAAGCTTTCTTT | CASSLNRNTEAFF
NA | NA | TRBJ2-7 | TRBV2 | TGTGCCAGCAGTGGACAGGTTTATTTGTACGAGCAGTACTTC | CASSGQVYLYEQYF
TRBD1 | NA | TRBJ1-4 | TRBV19 | TGTGCCAGTGGATCGACAGGGTTCATTGGTAATGAAAAACTGTTTTTT | CASGSTGFIGNEKLFF
NA | NA | TRBJ1-5 | TRBV5-1 | TGCGCCAGCAGCTTGTCGCCCCAGGGCGAGGGCAATCAGCCCCAGCATTTT | CASSLSPQGEGNQPQHF
NA | few | TRBJ1-4 | TRBV4-1 | TGCGCCAGCAGCCAAGAGAGGGTTGCAACTAATGAAAAACTGTTTTTT | CASSQERVATNEKLFF
TRBD1 | few | TRBJ2-2 | TRBV9 | TGTGCCAGCAGTATGACAGGGGGAAACGGGGAGCTGTTTTTT | CASSMTGGNGELFF
NA | NA | TRBJ2-3 | TRBV4-1 | TGCGCCAGCAGCCACCCCATTAGGGGTTGGGAAGATACGCAGTATTTT | CASSHPIRGWEDTQYF
NA | NA | TRBJ2-5 | TRBV19 | TGTGCCAGTAGTGTCTCAGAGACCCAGTACTTC | CASSVSETQYF